This T cell receptor beta chain was captured in a study of cytomegalovirus exposure and HLA in healthy donors. 60 Vbeta and 13 Jbeta primers were used in PCR. The data were produced by immunoSEQ multiplex PCR, yet TCRdb's version contains in-frame clones alone and is incomplete. Seen here are about 110,000 clones, about 80% observed once, and the top ten hold over 7%. The ends were cut back, 8 bases at V and 4 bases at J, with 15 bases in the middle. Per germline, CDR1 MNHEY and CDR2 SVGAGI. This CDR3 region has 14 residues. This clone was recorded once. This sequence joins TRBV6-5 and TRBJ2-1; a possible D gene is TRBD2 (6 bases). The sample taken for sequencing was PBMCs. The TCR comes from a woman in her 50s in good health and CMV-seropositive. The CDR3 spells CASQRGLLYNEQFF. CDR3 coding DNA: TGTGCCAGCCAAAGGGGACTCTTATACAATGAGCAGTTCTTC.